This T cell receptor beta chain came from a study of tumor-infiltrating lymphocytes in primary liver carcinoma (dated by TCRdb to between 2016 and 2019). For the wider study: Hepatocellular carcinoma (four) or combined HCC and intrahepatic cholangiocarcinoma (one) was present in the five patients, who were three men and two women aged 30 to 69 years. A total of approximately 35 specimens from 5 patients underwent TCRbeta repertoire sequencing, comprising around 25 tumor regions, 5 adjacent noncancerous liver tissues and 5 peripheral blood samples. Each sample produced about 3.5 to 7.13 million productive TCRbeta reads, and read depth showed no significant difference between tissue types. TCRbeta repertoire sequencing, expression microarrays and whole-exome sequencing were combined in the study across five regions of each liver tumor, with adjacent normal tissue and blood also included. Reproducibility between technical replicate repertoires was high, with correlation coefficients above 0.98 and mean shared-clone rates approximately 0.88. The five patients had tumors staged T1-T3 N0M0, with maximum diameters ranging from roughly 4 to 10 cm.

Using a constant-region primer and ProtoScript II reverse transcriptase, TCRbeta-specific cDNA was reverse-transcribed from approximately 500 ng total RNA. Construction of the TCRbeta libraries relied on three nested rounds of multiplex PCR, following a slightly modified ARM-PCR procedure. Multiplex TRBV1-TRBV30 forward primers and a Cbeta reverse primer were used in the first two PCR rounds, each of which was run for approximately 9 cycles. Sample barcodes and Illumina adapters were added in a final 25-cycle PCR with Deep VentR polymerase. Before sequencing, amplicons between 200 and 500 bp were purified from gel using a QIAquick gel extraction kit. An Illumina HiSeq 2500 was used to sequence the TCRbeta amplicons, generating 250-bp paired-end reads. Under the source paper's analysis protocol: Quality trimming of reads was performed with Trimmomatic v0.33, and paired reads were merged with FLASH v1.2.11 so that full CDR3 sequences could be recovered. V, D and J germline segments were assigned to the rearranged TCRbeta sequences using MiGEC v1.2.1b. Clonotype statistics and Shannon-Wiener diversity indices were computed with VDJtools v1.0.0. To cut down on sampling bias, every analysis after diversity analysis relied on just the 250 most abundant clonotypes from each sample. TCRdb ran its own pipeline on the public reads, namely fastp trimming at Q25 and MiXCR clone calling, and kept in-frame beta chains. Identical CDR3 proteins give one entry, which carries the most common genes and DNA. TCRdb, not the authors, supplied the V and J calls. Across this sample there are about 120,000 distinct CDR3 sequences, with 55% to 70% seen only once. More than 8% of the sample is in the top ten clones.

Summary of the overall study and its limitations: The top 250 clones accounted for a significantly greater share of the repertoire in tumors than in blood (p = 0.039). Repertoire overlap was found to be higher between tumor regions (mean around 35%) than between tumor-adjacent (around 17%) or tumor-blood (about 14%) pairs, consistent with antigen-driven expansion. Because the samples were bulk and unsorted, CD4+ and CD8+ T cell repertoires could not be compared. Only the TCR beta chain was sequenced, which likely underestimates true repertoire diversity because unpaired alpha chains were not captured. The study included only a handful of patients, and the authors note findings should be validated in a larger study.

Comments on this clonotype: This clone's antigen is unknown. An end of the junction differs from the germline gene, which may be a read error.

Measured from the cysteine to the phenylalanine, the CDR3 is 13 residues long. Solely the CDR3 DNA is kept, with 39 bases framed from the first base. Without any cell sorting, total RNA and DNA were extracted together from around 20-30 mg of bulk tissue using the AllPrep DNA/RNA mini kit. Roughly five patients with histopathologically diagnosed primary liver carcinoma underwent surgical resection in China between November 2015 and March 2016. At the time of sampling, the patients were treatment-naive and had chronic HBV infection. Each fresh piece of tumor and adjacent tissue was cut in two, with one half stored in RNAlater at -80 degrees C and the other half sent for histology.

The sequence joins TRBV12-3 or TRBV12-4 to TRBJ1-6, and TRBD1 matches 8 of the central bases. The sequenced sample consisted of tumor-adjacent normal liver tissue. The source of this sequence is a woman aged 55-70 years with primary liver carcinoma and hepatitis B virus infection. The bases read TGTGCTAGCCGGACAGGGTCTAATTCACCCATCCACTTT. Its protein reads: CASRTGSNSPIHF.